The 14 T cell receptor beta chains presented below share a single source sample, sequenced in a study of T-cell memory formation after mild COVID-19. MiXCR, applied by TCRdb to the 5' RACE reads, yields one record per CDR3 protein. In the table there are about 610,000 distinct CDR3 sequences, 17% of which are singletons. The sequenced material came from PBMCs or a T cell subset sorted from them (not recorded which). These receptors all stem from an adult woman who had mild COVID-19 (a few samples of this study predate the infection). Cell type and time point are not known.

The CDR3 sequence is CSARGRGSGTYEQYF. CDR3 coding DNA: TGCAGTGCTAGAGGCCGGGGCAGCGGGACCTACGAGCAGTACTTC. The gene calls are TRBV20-1 and TRBJ2-7; 7 positions match TRBD2. This CDR3 spans 15 amino acids. Germline CDR1 and CDR2: DFQATT and SNEGSKA (reference sequence). V shed 1 base, J shed 2 bases, and the junction held 8 bases outside the gene matches.

This clonotype was seen more than once but under ten times. The chain joins TRBV29-1 to TRBJ2-7; 9 bases are a match to TRBD1. Trimming took 4 bases from V and 4 from J; bases not matched to a gene: 5. The CDR3 sequence is 13 residues long. From germline, CDR1 is SQVTM and CDR2 ANQGSEA. As DNA, the CDR3 is TGCAGCGTTGCCCGGACAGGGGTTTACGAGCAGTACTTC. The encoded protein is CSVARTGVYEQYF.

The V call is TRBV28, the J call TRBJ1-4; 8 bases match TRBD1. The CDR3 is made up of 19 amino acids. With V trimmed by 5 bases and J by 3 bases, 17 bases remained unmatched. Germline V gives CDR1 MDHEN, CDR2 SYDVKM. CDR3 in amino acids: CASSPRTTTQGAANEKLFF. CDR3 bases: TGTGCCAGCAGTCCCCGTACGACAACTCAGGGGGCGGCTAATGAAAAACTGTTTTTT.

This clonotype was detected a few times. V gene TRBV5-1 combines with J gene TRBJ2-1; D ambiguous. Germline V gene data show CDR1 as SGHRS and CDR2 as YFSETQ. The V end lost 4 bases, the J end lost 5 bases, and 16 bases lay between the germline ends. The CDR3 length is 15 residues. CDR3 sequence reads: CASSVPLSGHNEQFF. As DNA, the CDR3 is TGCGCCAGCAGCGTTCCCCTGTCAGGACACAATGAGCAGTTCTTC. The entire variable domain, with the rest obtained from reference TRBV5-1 and TRBJ2-1, is as follows: KAGVTQTPRYLIKTRGQQVTLSCSPISGHRSVSWYQQTPGQGLQFLFEYFSETQRNKGNFPGRFSGRQFSNSRSEMNVSTLELGDSALYLCASSVPLSGHNEQFFGPGTRLTVL.

This clonotype was seen only a few times. The CDR3 here is CASSTHRDFYNEQFF. For the CDR3, the DNA is TGTGCCAGCAGCACACACCGGGACTTCTACAATGAGCAGTTCTTC. This chain links TRBV9 with TRBJ2-1, with a tentative D call TRBD2 (6 bases). This CDR3 is built from 15 residues. V was clipped by 4 bases and J by 3 bases, with 14 bases between them. Germline values: CDR1 SGDLS, CDR2 YYNGEE.

The V and J genes are TRBV7-9 and TRBJ2-7; D is ambiguous. Trimming stripped 5 bases from V and 7 bases from J, with 9 bases between. Germline lookup yields CDR1 SEHNR and CDR2 FQNEAQ (reference sequence). This CDR3 region has 11 residues. The CDR3 region has the DNA TGTGCCAGCAGCGGTATGGAGGAGCAGTACTTC. It translates to CASSGMEEQYF.

This clonotype was detected a few times. Here the CDR3 reads CASSQGVDSYSNQPQHF. DNA of the CDR3: TGCGCCAGCAGCCAAGGGGTAGACAGCTATAGCAATCAGCCCCAGCATTTT. The chain couples TRBV4-3 to TRBJ1-5; TRBD1 is a possible D gene (5 bases). With 1 base removed from V and 0 bases from J, the gap between germline ends came to 13 bases. The CDR3 consists of 17 residues. The V gene's germline CDR1 is LGHNA and CDR2 YSLEER.

This clonotype was detected only a few times. The chain has TRBV27 and TRBJ2-2; 8 bases match TRBD1. V was pared by 6 bases and J by 0 bases, with 6 bases of the junction left unmatched. The germline V gene has CDR1 MNHEY and CDR2 SMNVEV (reference sequence). This CDR3 contains 16 residues. CDR3 region: CASRLTGGTNTGELFF. The CDR3 DNA follows: TGTGCCAGCAGGCTCACAGGGGGAACGAACACCGGGGAGCTGTTTTTT.

The chain is built from TRBV5-4 and TRBJ2-5; a weak D match, TRBD1 (6 bases). Germline loops: CDR1 SGHNT, CDR2 YYREEE (reference sequence). Trimming cost V 4 bases and J 1 base, with 11 bases left between them. The CDR3 contains 14 residues. The CDR3 sequence is CASSLRQVQETQYF. For the CDR3, the DNA is TGTGCCAGCAGCCTACGACAGGTCCAAGAGACCCAGTACTTC.

In its sample, this clonotype was seen a few times. The chain combines TRBV15 with TRBJ2-7; maybe TRBD1 (5 bases). The CDR3 has 17 residues. The V end lost 0 bases, the J end lost 0 bases, and 15 bases lay between the germline ends. Germline CDR1 reads LNHNV; CDR2 reads YYDKDF (reference sequence). The CDR3, as DNA: TGTGCCACCAGCAGAGACCGGTCAGGGATTAGCTCCTACGAGCAGTACTTC. It specifies CATSRDRSGISSYEQYF.

A remark on this clonotype: Germline is not matched at one junction end, which may reflect a read error. The chain joins TRBV5-1 to TRBJ2-1; TRBD1 matches 8 bases. This CDR3 has 16 amino acids. The V gene's germline CDR1 is SGHRS and CDR2 YFSETQ. The CDR3 DNA reads TGCCCCAGCAGCTTGGACAGGGATCTCCCTCAGAGTGAGCAGTTCTTC. Translation gives CPSSLDRDLPQSEQFF.

This clonotype was found a few times. This rearrangement joins TRBV30 to TRBJ1-2; 8 nucleotides match TRBD1. V lost 3 bases to trimming and J lost 6 bases; unmatched junction nucleotides: 0. The germline V gene encodes CDR1 GTSNPN and CDR2 SVGIG (reference sequence). This CDR3 spans 11 amino acids. CDR3 amino acids: CAWRTGDGYTF. The CDR3 DNA follows: TGTGCCTGGAGGACAGGGGATGGCTACACCTTC.

This clonotype was detected ten times or more. The chain recombines TRBV15 with TRBJ2-2; TRBD2 matches 8 bases. CDR1 LNHNV and CDR2 YYDKDF come from the germline V gene (reference sequence). Unmatched junction bases numbered 7, after V lost 3 bases and J lost 4 bases. The CDR3 is 16 amino acids. The CDR3 loop is CATSSGGLDATGELFF. The CDR3 DNA reads as TGTGCCACCAGCAGTGGGGGACTAGATGCCACCGGGGAGCTGTTTTTT.

This clonotype came up a few times. The chain joins TRBV20-1 to TRBJ2-6; D gene unclear. The CDR3 contains 14 residues. Germline V gene lookup returns CDR1 DFQATT and CDR2 SNEGSKA (reference sequence). Trimming took 1 base from V and 0 from J, leaving 4 bases between them. The CDR3, as DNA: TGCAGTGCTAGAGGGAGCTCTGGGGCCAACGTCCTGACTTTC. This codes for CSARGSSGANVLTF.